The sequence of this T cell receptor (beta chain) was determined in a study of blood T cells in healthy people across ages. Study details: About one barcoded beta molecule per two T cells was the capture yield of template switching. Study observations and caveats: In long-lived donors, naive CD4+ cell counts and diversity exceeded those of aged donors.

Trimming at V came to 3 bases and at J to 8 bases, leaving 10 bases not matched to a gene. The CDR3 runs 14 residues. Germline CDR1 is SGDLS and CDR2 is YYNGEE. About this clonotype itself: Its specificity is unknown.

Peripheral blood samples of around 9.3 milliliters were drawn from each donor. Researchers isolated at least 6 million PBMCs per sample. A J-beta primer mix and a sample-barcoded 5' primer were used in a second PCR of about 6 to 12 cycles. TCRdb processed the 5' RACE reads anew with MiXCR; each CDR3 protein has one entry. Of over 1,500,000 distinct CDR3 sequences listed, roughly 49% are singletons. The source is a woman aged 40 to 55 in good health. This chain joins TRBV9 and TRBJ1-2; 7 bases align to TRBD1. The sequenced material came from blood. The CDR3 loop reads CASSALTGSAGYTF. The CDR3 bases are TGTGCCAGCAGCGCCCTGACAGGGTCGGCGGGCTACACCTTC.